The entry that follows covers one T cell receptor beta chain sequence. Additional DNA sequences in this sample encode the identical CDR3. The table came from immunoSEQ multiplex PCR; TCRdb's copy has only in-frame clones and leaves some out. Of about 18,000 clones listed, 56% are singletons. The sample originates from a study of sequential checkpoint blockade in melanoma. Regarding treatment: randomized to nivolumab then ipilimumab (arm A) or the reverse (arm B). The TCR comes from a human donor with melanoma. Sequenced here: CD8+ T cells sorted from blood (inferred from file names), sampled from a patient given nivolumab and ipilimumab in sequence.

The CDR3 spells CASSEPGNEQYF. The DNA for the CDR3 is TGTGCCAGCAGTGAACCGGGAAACGAGCAGTACTTC. This rearrangement joins TRBV6-1 to TRBJ2-7, with D perhaps TRBD2 (5 bases). V lost 2 bases to trimming and J lost 5 bases, with 7 bases between them. Germline V gives CDR1 MNHNS, CDR2 SASEGT. The CDR3 is made up of 12 amino acids.